The rows below give T cell receptor beta chains drawn from one sample of a study of blood T cell repertoires in COVID-19. Repertoires were generated with immunoSEQ multiplex PCR, while TCRdb's copy carries only in-frame clones and drops some. The sample carries around 130,000 clones, about 85% recorded once. The sequencing sample was made of peripheral blood. These TCRs come from a man aged 35-49 years with active or convalescent COVID-19. Each CDR3 is given with its conserved first and last residue. The D gene is left open where the match is weak. Clone sizes are given selectively: once, few, many, or a class where the clone is expanded.

J gene | clone size | D gene | V gene | CDR3 protein | CDR3 DNA
TRBJ1-3 | NA | TRBD1 | TRBV7-9 | CASSLLRDRVANTIYF | TGTGCCAGCAGCTTACTCCGGGACAGGGTGGCAAACACCATATATTTT
TRBJ2-3 | NA | NA | TRBV30 | CAWSGPGFTDTQYF | TGTGCCTGGAGTGGCCCAGGGTTTACAGATACGCAGTATTTT
TRBJ1-6 | NA | NA | TRBV10-3 | CAVHGSSDNSPLHF | TGTGCCGTTCACGGGAGCTCGGATAATTCACCCCTCCACTTT
TRBJ1-2 | NA | TRBD1 | TRBV29-1 | CSVTGQGKEGYTF | TGCAGCGTGACTGGACAGGGGAAGGAAGGCTACACCTTC
TRBJ2-5 | few | NA | TRBV7-3 | CASSPRGGGAPTQETQYF | TGTGCCAGCAGCCCCCGGGGTGGCGGGGCCCCAACCCAAGAGACCCAGTACTTC
TRBJ2-1 | NA | TRBD2 | TRBV20-1 | CSASVAGGPNEQFF | TGCAGTGCTAGTGTGGCGGGGGGGCCCAATGAGCAGTTCTTC
TRBJ1-2 | few | NA | TRBV12-2 | CASRPMGWNQGRYGYTF | TGTGCAAGTCGCCCGATGGGCTGGAATCAGGGGCGTTATGGCTACACCTTC
TRBJ1-3 | few | TRBD1 | TRBV6-5 | CASSFGQGVFGNTIYF | TGTGCCAGCAGTTTTGGACAGGGGGTTTTTGGAAACACCATATATTTT
TRBJ2-7 | once | TRBD1 | TRBV9 | CASNRGGYEQYF | TGTGCCAGCAACAGGGGTGGGTACGAGCAGTACTTC
TRBJ1-1 | NA | TRBD1 | TRBV10-2 | CASNQGGTEAFF | TGCGCCAGCAACCAGGGGGGCACTGAAGCTTTCTTT
TRBJ2-7 | NA | NA | TRBV5-1 | CASSLATAGEQYF | TGCGCCAGCAGCTTGGCCACGGCAGGCGAGCAGTACTTC
TRBJ1-6 | NA | TRBD1 | TRBV19 | CASSRTGGPTPYNSPLHF | TGTGCCAGTAGCCGGACAGGGGGCCCGACTCCCTATAATTCACCCCTCCACTTT
TRBJ2-1 | NA | TRBD1 | TRBV19 | CASRGDRVFHNEQFF | TGTGCCAGTAGGGGGGACAGGGTATTCCACAATGAGCAGTTCTTC
TRBJ1-3 | NA | TRBD1 | TRBV7-2 | CASSWDSPGNTIYF | TGTGCCAGCAGCTGGGACAGCCCCGGAAACACCATATATTTT
TRBJ2-3 | NA | NA | TRBV7-2 | CASSLGLGSGGSQYF | TGTGCCAGCAGCTTAGGGTTGGGTAGCGGCGGGTCGCAGTATTTT
TRBJ1-3 | NA | TRBD1 | TRBV27 | CASSRGQGTANTIYF | TGTGCCAGCAGTCGGGGACAGGGGACTGCTAACACCATATATTTT
TRBJ1-4 | NA | NA | TRBV7-9 | CASSSGGGEKLFF | TGTGCCAGCAGCTCCGGGGGAGGGGAAAAACTGTTTTTT
TRBJ2-3 | NA | NA | TRBV2 | CASSVGAGYTDTQYF | TGTGCCAGCAGTGTCGGCGCAGGTTACACAGATACGCAGTATTTT
TRBJ2-3 | NA | TRBD1 | TRBV7-3 | CASSLGTGLTDTQYF | TGTGCCAGCAGCCTTGGGACAGGCCTTACAGATACGCAGTATTTT
TRBJ1-3 | NA | TRBD1 | TRBV3-1/TRBV3-2 | CASSLTGGQGTIYF | TGTGCCAGCAGCCTGACAGGGGGACAAGGCACCATATATTTT
TRBJ1-2 | few | NA | TRBV5-4 | CASKLAGVFNYGYTF | TGTGCCAGCAAACTAGCAGGTGTCTTTAACTATGGCTACACCTTC
TRBJ2-5 | once | NA | TRBV7-2 | CASSSPPTFTQETQYF | TGTGCCAGCAGTTCGCCTCCGACTTTTACCCAAGAGACCCAGTACTTC
TRBJ2-7 | many | TRBD2 | TRBV7-9 | CASSLQTSGAVGQYF | TGTGCCAGCAGCTTACAGACTAGCGGGGCAGTGGGGCAGTACTTC
TRBJ1-5 | NA | NA | TRBV30 | CAWATDSNQPQHF | TGTGCCTGGGCGACAGATAGCAATCAGCCCCAGCATTTT
TRBJ2-3 | NA | TRBD1 | TRBV7-6 | CASSLAPTGGTDTQYF | TGTGCCAGCAGCTTAGCGCCAACAGGGGGGACAGATACGCAGTATTTT
TRBJ2-5 | NA | TRBD2 | TRBV10-3 | CAISEGLAGGQETQYF | TGTGCCATCAGTGAGGGGCTAGCGGGGGGTCAAGAGACCCAGTACTTC
TRBJ2-7 | NA | TRBD2 | TRBV24-1 | CATSEGRGGTYEQYF | TGTGCCACCAGTGAGGGCCGGGGGGGGACCTACGAGCAGTACTTC
TRBJ1-4 | NA | NA | TRBV21-1 | CASSKGLQGAGEKLFF | TGTGCCAGCAGCAAAGGACTACAGGGGGCCGGTGAAAAACTGTTTTTT
TRBJ1-2 | NA | NA | TRBV6-5 | CASSYVRGANYGYTF | TGTGCCAGCAGCTACGTCCGGGGAGCTAACTATGGCTACACCTTC
TRBJ2-2 | NA | TRBD1 | TRBV28 | CASNRQGAQGELFF | TGTGCCAGCAACCGACAGGGGGCGCAAGGGGAGCTGTTTTTT
TRBJ2-5 | NA | NA | TRBV7-2 | CASSLGYRVETQYF | TGTGCCAGCAGCTTAGGGTACAGGGTCGAGACCCAGTACTTC
TRBJ1-6 | few | NA | TRBV6-5 | CASSLRGGLNSPLHF | TGTGCCAGCAGCCTACGGGGAGGGTTGAATTCACCCCTCCACTTT
TRBJ2-5 | NA | NA | TRBV7-9 | CASSPTGTNQETQYF | TGTGCCAGCAGCCCGACCGGGACAAACCAAGAGACCCAGTACTTC
TRBJ1-1 | NA | NA | TRBV20-1 | CSARAWTEAFF | TGCAGTGCTAGGGCCTGGACAGAAGCTTTCTTT
TRBJ1-3 | NA | NA | TRBV5-1 | CASSLELPSSGNTIYF | TGCGCCAGCAGCTTGGAGCTTCCATCCTCTGGAAACACCATATATTTT
TRBJ2-3 | NA | NA | TRBV7-3 | CASSLGHQTDTQYF | TGTGCCAGCAGCCTGGGACATCAGACAGATACGCAGTATTTT